The entry below describes one TCR beta chain. The sample is drawn from a study of shared clonotypes between healthy human individuals. The authors loaded roughly 200 ng DNA, about 30,000 T cell genomes, into sorted-subset replicate PCRs. Original data processing: Junction-only sequences produced by ImmunoSEQ had no quality scores, so filtering differed. Using immunoSEQ multiplex PCR, the repertoire was profiled, and TCRdb retains in-frame clones only, with some absent. V, J and clone size reflect that table, while D and trimming were determined from the DNA. The sample includes roughly 500,000 clones, 90% to 96% of them seen just once. The CDR3 has 14 residues. V lost 5 bases, J lost 3 bases, and 2 bases stayed unmatched. Per the germline V gene, CDR1 is KGHSH and CDR2 is LQKENI. Donors were healthy HIV-negative adults without recently reported acute infections or vaccinations.

The chain recombines TRBV18 with TRBJ2-7; 12 bases map to TRBD2. The sample taken for sequencing was naive CD4+ T cells sorted from blood. Subset meaning: CD45RA+ positively selected. The clonotype originates from a woman under 40 in good health. The CDR3 DNA follows: TGTGCCAGCTCAAGGACTAGCGGGAACTACGAGCAGTACTTC. The encoded protein is CASSRTSGNYEQYF.